This TCR beta chain was identified in a study of blood T cell repertoires in COVID-19. Turning to the study itself: PBMCs, B-cell-depleted T cells, or T cells provided the cDNA or gDNA that made up the material.

Sequencing used immunoSEQ multiplex PCR; TCRdb keeps in-frame clones, though not all of them. The sample yields approximately 290,000 clones, over 75% seen once. The TCR originated in a human donor with COVID-19, enrolled during active disease. The donor label of this sample is uncertain. What was sequenced was peripheral blood.

The CDR3 protein is CAWSVGGGEYQETQYF. In nucleotides, the CDR3 is TGTGCCTGGAGTGTCGGGGGAGGGGAGTACCAAGAGACCCAGTACTTC. V gene TRBV30 combines with J gene TRBJ2-5, with 7 nucleotides matching TRBD2. This CDR3 contains 16 residues. Germline V gene lookup returns CDR1 GTSNPN and CDR2 SVGIG (reference sequence). V lost 0 bases, J lost 0 bases, and 7 bases stayed unmatched.